The 5 T cell receptor beta chains below all came from one sample that was sequenced in a study of immune evolution from preneoplasia to lung adenocarcinoma. The table came from immunoSEQ multiplex PCR; TCRdb's copy has only in-frame clones and leaves some out. The repertoire includes about 14,000 clones, 85% to 90% of them detected once, and roughly 2.8% sits in the top ten. Sequenced: FFPE lung adenocarcinoma in situ tissue. Receptor source: a donor aged 70 or over with lung adenocarcinoma.

The rearrangement links TRBV7-8 to TRBJ1-5; D is possibly TRBD1 (5 bases). The CDR3 covers 14 residues. CDR1 and CDR2 (germline): SGHVS, FQNEAQ. V dropped 5 bases and J dropped 0 bases, with 8 bases sitting between them. CDR3 loop: CASSRQPSNQPQHF. CDR3 DNA sequence: TGTGCCAGCAGCCGACAGCCTAGCAATCAGCCCCAGCATTTT.

This clone occurred once. This chain joins TRBV29-1 and TRBJ2-7, with D possibly matching TRBD1 (6 bases). The CDR3 spans 12 residues. Between the trimmed V and J ends, which lost 7 bases and 3 bases, there was a span of 13 bases. The germline V gene has CDR1 SQVTM and CDR2 ANQGSEA. CDR3 protein: CSARDNLYEQYF. DNA of the CDR3: TGCAGCGCCCGGGACAATCTCTACGAGCAGTACTTC.

The chain joins TRBV7-8 to TRBJ1-5; D is perhaps TRBD1 (5 bases). The CDR3 spans 15 residues. Germline V CDR1 and CDR2: SGHVS, FQNEAQ. Trimming stripped 0 bases from V and 7 bases from J, with 13 bases between. CDR3 sequence reads: CASSLAPGDGQPQHF. The CDR3 DNA reads as TGTGCCAGCAGCTTAGCGCCGGGGGATGGACAGCCCCAGCATTTT.

The chain has TRBV6-6 and TRBJ2-7, with 8 bases matching TRBD2. The CDR3 contains 16 residues. The V gene end was trimmed by 6 bases and the J gene end by 1 base; junction bases not matched to a gene: 11. CDR1 is MNHNY and CDR2 is SVGAGI in the germline V gene (reference sequence). The CDR3 DNA is TGTGCCAGCAGCCCGGAAGATGCGGGAGGTTCCTACGAGCAGTACTTC. This encodes CASSPEDAGGSYEQYF.

The rearrangement joins TRBV6-5 to TRBJ1-2, with D tentatively TRBD1 (6 bases). Looked up from germline, CDR1 is MNHEY and CDR2 is SVGAGI. V gave up 5 bases and J gave up 8 bases, with 18 bases separating them. The CDR3 runs to 14 residues. The CDR3 here is CASSGPTGSGGYTF. For the CDR3, the DNA is TGTGCCAGCAGTGGACCAACAGGGTCGGGCGGCTACACCTTC.